The next 28 T cell receptor beta chains were all read from a single sample in a study of T cells after yellow fever vaccination. TCRdb re-derived calls from the 5' RACE reads in MiXCR, one entry per CDR3 protein. Altogether 610,000 or so distinct CDR3 sequences are present, approximately 13% being singletons, with the ten largest covering 15%. This material consisted of PBMCs, taken on the day of the yellow fever booster vaccination. The receptors here all came from a man aged 25 to 45 who received the YFV17D yellow fever vaccine.

The V and J genes are TRBV20-1 and TRBJ2-1, with TRBD2 identical over 9 bases. Germline assignment: CDR1 DFQATT and CDR2 SNEGSKA (reference sequence). The CDR3 runs 16 residues. As DNA, the CDR3 is TGCAGCACTAGAGTCGGGACTAGCCTCTCCTACAATGAGCAGTTCTTC. Protein sequence: CSTRVGTSLSYNEQFF.

The chain carries TRBV2 and TRBJ1-4; D ambiguous. Germline CDR1 reads SNHLY; CDR2 reads FYNNEI. Trimming removed 6 bases at V and 4 bases at J, with 15 bases between. The CDR3 runs 15 residues. DNA for the CDR3: TGTGCCAGCAGGAAGAGTAGGGAGAGTAATGAAAAACTGTTTTTT. Amino acids: CASRKSRESNEKLFF.

This clonotype was picked up a small number of times. V is TRBV20-1 and J is TRBJ2-3; 14 nucleotides line up with TRBD2. CDR1 is DFQATT, CDR2 SNEGSKA, per germline (reference sequence). The CDR3 consists of 17 residues. The ends lost 5 bases at V and 2 bases at J; junction bases unmatched: 9. The CDR3 DNA is TGCAGTGCTGGACGGGGACTAGCGGGAGAGATCACAGATACGCAGTATTTT. Translated, it gives CSAGRGLAGEITDTQYF.

This sequence joins TRBV7-6 and TRBJ2-2; D may be TRBD1 or TRBD2 (5 bases each). Per the germline V gene, CDR1 is SGHVS and CDR2 is FNYEAQ. V lost 5 bases and J lost 5, with 12 bases in between. The CDR3 totals 14 residues. The CDR3 loop reads CASSRDEITGELFF. The CDR3 DNA reads as TGTGCCAGCAGCCGGGACGAGATTACCGGGGAGCTGTTTTTT.

This clonotype was counted at least ten times. The J gene is TRBJ2-3, the V gene TRBV9; D possibly corresponds to TRBD2 (6 bases). The V gene's germline CDR1 is SGDLS and CDR2 YYNGEE. Trimming shortened V by 4 bases and J by 0 bases, and 12 bases separated the two germline ends. The CDR3 contains 15 residues. The CDR3 sequence: CASSPTGTSTDTQYF. The CDR3 DNA reads TGTGCCAGCAGCCCAACCGGGACTAGCACAGATACGCAGTATTTT. The full variable domain, in which reference TRBV9 and TRBJ2-3 provide the parts outside the CDR3, is DSGVTQTPKHLITATGQRVTLRCSPRSGDLSVYWYQQSLDQGLQFLIQYYNGEERAKGNILERFSAQQFPDLHSELNLSSLELGDSALYFCASSPTGTSTDTQYFGPGTRLTVL.

There are a few counts of this clonotype. The chain employs TRBV27 and TRBJ1-1, with TRBD1 as a possible D gene (6 bases). The ends were cut back, 6 bases at V and 6 bases at J, with 20 bases in the middle. The CDR3 totals 15 residues. Germline loops: CDR1 MNHEY, CDR2 SMNVEV (reference sequence). This CDR3 reads CASSSSFRGGSEAFF. In nucleotides, the CDR3 is TGTGCCAGCAGCTCCAGCTTCAGGGGAGGCTCTGAAGCTTTCTTT.

The table lists this clonotype with a few counts. This chain uses TRBV7-2 with TRBJ2-1; D perhaps matches TRBD2 (6 bases). V shed 5 bases and J shed 6 bases, with 17 bases lying between them. Germline loops: CDR1 SGHTA, CDR2 FQGNSA. This CDR3 region has 15 residues. The CDR3 protein is CASSPFWGVANEQFF. CDR3 in DNA: TGTGCCAGCAGCCCTTTTTGGGGGGTCGCCAATGAGCAGTTCTTC.

The table lists this clonotype with a few counts. The V and J genes are TRBV5-1 and TRBJ2-1; 11 bases agree with TRBD2. Germline CDR1 reads SGHRS; CDR2 reads YFSETQ. The CDR3 is 15 residues long. After removal of 4 bases from V and 9 bases from J, the junction contained 9 bases not matched to a gene. In DNA form, the CDR3 reads TGCGCCAGCAGCCTTAGCGGGAGGGCCTCGAGTGAGCAGTTCTTC. Residues: CASSLSGRASSEQFF.

The chain recombines TRBV6-6 with TRBJ1-2; TRBD1 is a possible D gene (5 bases). This CDR3 has 13 amino acids. The germline V gene has CDR1 MNHNY and CDR2 SVGAGI (reference sequence). With 7 bases removed from V and 3 bases from J, the gap between germline ends came to 12 bases. The CDR3 loop reads CASNLQGDYGYTF. CDR3 DNA: TGTGCCAGCAATCTGCAGGGTGACTATGGCTACACCTTC.

This clonotype was observed a handful of times. The rearrangement uses TRBV2 and TRBJ1-5; D may be TRBD1 (5 bases). The CDR3 has 13 residues. V was clipped by 4 bases and J by 5 bases, with 9 bases between them. CDR1 is SNHLY, CDR2 FYNNEI, per germline. The CDR3 bases are TGTGCCAGCAGTGTGGAAGGGGATCAGCCCCAGCATTTT. This encodes CASSVEGDQPQHF.

This clonotype was detected a few times. V usage is TRBV20-1 and J usage is TRBJ1-4; D is ambiguous. Germline V gene data show CDR1 as DFQATT and CDR2 as SNEGSKA (reference sequence). The V and J ends lost 6 bases and 10 bases respectively, with 21 bases between them. The CDR3 runs 14 residues. CDR3 in amino acids: CSAPRGRESGKLFF. The CDR3, as DNA: TGCAGTGCCCCCCGCGGGAGGGAATCTGGAAAACTGTTTTTT.

This clonotype was observed a handful of times. The chain has TRBV27 and TRBJ2-7; 10 nucleotides line up with TRBD1. CDR1 and CDR2 from the germline V gene are MNHEY and SMNVEV (reference sequence). J lost 1 base, V lost 0 bases, and 3 bases had no gene match. CDR3 length: 16 residues. The CDR3 DNA follows: TGTGCCAGCAGTTTATCCGGACAGGGGGGTTCCTACGAGCAGTACTTC. This translates into CASSLSGQGGSYEQYF.

This clonotype was recorded a few times. This chain connects TRBV27 to TRBJ1-5; D call uncertain. This CDR3 has 13 residues. The V gene lost 5 bases and the J gene lost 3 bases, with 8 bases spanning the gap. Germline-derived CDR1 and CDR2 are MNHEY and SMNVEV (reference sequence). DNA of the CDR3: TGTGCCAGCAGTCTGAGTTACAATCAGCCCCAGCATTTT. It codes for CASSLSYNQPQHF.

This clonotype was seen once. The V call is TRBV29-1, the J call TRBJ2-1; 11 bases fit TRBD2. Germline V gives CDR1 SQVTM, CDR2 ANQGSEA. The CDR3 has 15 residues. Trimming at V came to 6 bases and at J to 8 bases, leaving 12 bases not matched to a gene. CDR3 bases: TGCAGCGTGCGGGGGGGGACTAGCGGCCTGGATGAGCAGTTCTTC. Its protein product is CSVRGGTSGLDEQFF.

The V and J genes are TRBV28 and TRBJ2-5; D is possibly TRBD2 (5 bases). Germline loops: CDR1 MDHEN, CDR2 SYDVKM. V gave up 3 bases and J gave up 5 bases, with 13 bases separating them. The CDR3 is 14 residues long. CDR3 residues: CASSFAGSRETQYF. In nucleotides, the CDR3 is TGTGCCAGCAGTTTCGCGGGTTCTAGGGAGACCCAGTACTTC. The complete variable domain, with remaining parts taken from reference TRBV28 and TRBJ2-5, reads DVKVTQSSRYLVKRTGEKVFLECVQDMDHENMFWYRQDPGLGLRLIYFSYDVKMKEKGDIPEGYSVSREKKERFSLILESASTNQTSMYLCASSFAGSRETQYFGPGTRLLVL.

CDR3 loop: CASSYGVVYEQYF. The CDR3 DNA reads as TGTGCCAGCAGTTACGGGGTGGTATACGAGCAGTACTTC. V and J are TRBV6-5 and TRBJ2-7; D uncertain. The CDR3 has 13 residues. Trimming took 2 bases from V and 4 from J, leaving 9 bases between them. The germline V gene has CDR1 MNHEY and CDR2 SVGAGI.

This chain links TRBV20-1 with TRBJ1-1, with a weak D call TRBD1 (5 bases). The CDR3 is 13 amino acids. Per germline, CDR1 DFQATT and CDR2 SNEGSKA (reference sequence). V was clipped by 5 bases and J by 1 base, with 11 bases between them. The CDR3: CSALDSPNTEAFF. CDR3 coding DNA: TGCAGTGCTCTCGACAGTCCGAACACTGAAGCTTTCTTT.

The chain links TRBV20-1 to TRBJ2-7, with TRBD2 matching over 11 bases. The trim removed 0 bases at V and 4 bases at J, leaving 11 bases unmatched. Germline loops: CDR1 DFQATT, CDR2 SNEGSKA (reference sequence). The CDR3 totals 17 residues. This chain's CDR3 is CSARDRDRVAGGYEQYF. DNA for the CDR3: TGCAGTGCTAGAGATAGAGATAGGGTAGCGGGAGGGTACGAGCAGTACTTC.

The sample holds a few counts of this clonotype. The chain uses TRBV28 and TRBJ1-5; D is perhaps TRBD1 (5 bases). Deletions cut 8 bases from V and 2 bases from J, with 10 bases between. Germline CDR1 reads MDHEN; CDR2 reads SYDVKM. This CDR3 comprises 13 residues. CDR3 sequence (DNA): TGTGCCAGCGTGGGGCAGGGCAATCAGCCCCAGCATTTT. Its translation is CASVGQGNQPQHF.

This clonotype was seen only a few times. This chain connects TRBV5-6 to TRBJ2-1, with a weak D call TRBD2 (6 bases). The CDR3 length is 15 residues. Germline V lookup: CDR1 SGHDT, CDR2 YYEEEE. V dropped 2 bases and J dropped 4 bases, with 13 bases sitting between them. The CDR3 sequence is CASSFTAGPYNEQFF. The CDR3 nucleotides are TGTGCCAGCAGCTTTACGGCGGGACCATACAATGAGCAGTTCTTC.

This clonotype was found a few times. The chain links TRBV12-3 or TRBV12-4 to TRBJ2-1; D possibly matches TRBD1 or TRBD2 (6 bases each). Trimming cost V 7 bases and J 4 bases, with 11 bases left between them. This CDR3 has 13 amino acids. The CDR3 DNA reads TGTGCCAGCACCACGGGGGCTTACAATGAGCAGTTCTTC. This gives the protein CASTTGAYNEQFF.

This clonotype was detected a few times. V gene TRBV7-2 combines with J gene TRBJ2-7, with 11 bases aligning to TRBD2. Germline CDR1 and CDR2: SGHTA and FQGNSA. The CDR3 has 15 residues. V shed 6 bases, J shed 3 bases, and the junction held 7 bases outside the gene matches. The CDR3 here is CASSQRLAGFYEQYF. Here the CDR3 DNA reads TGTGCCAGCAGTCAACGACTAGCGGGATTCTACGAGCAGTACTTC.

This clonotype was seen only a few times. The J gene is TRBJ2-7, the V gene TRBV15; a possible D gene is TRBD1 (5 bases). V was shortened by 1 base and J by 6 bases, with 16 bases between the two germline ends. The CDR3 contains 15 residues. In germline, CDR1 is LNHNV, CDR2 YYDKDF (reference sequence). The CDR3 loop reads CATSRAPPGRVEQYF. Written as DNA, the CDR3 is TGTGCCACCAGCAGAGCCCCGCCCGGCAGGGTCGAGCAGTACTTC.

Worth noting for this clonotype: A much bigger clone sits one base away, suggesting this may be a read error. This rearrangement joins TRBV10-1 to TRBJ1-5; D remains unclear. Germline loops: CDR1 WNHNN, CDR2 SYGVQD (reference sequence). The CDR3 is 13 amino acids. Here the CDR3 DNA reads TGCGCCAGCAGTCGAGAGCGCAAACAGCCCCAGCATTTT. Encoded protein: CASSRERKQPQHF.

This clonotype has just a few counts. J is TRBJ1-6 and V is TRBV9, with D maybe TRBD1 (5 bases). V dropped 7 bases and J dropped 8 bases, with 25 bases sitting between them. The V gene's germline CDR1 is SGDLS and CDR2 YYNGEE. CDR3 length: 17 amino acids. CDR3 nucleotide sequence: TGTGCCAGCCATACTGGCCCCGGGGCGGTGGAAGATTCACCCCTCCACTTT. Residues: CASHTGPGAVEDSPLHF.

The gene calls are TRBV5-1 and TRBJ2-1; 13 bases line up with TRBD2. This CDR3 contains 16 residues. V was pared by 4 bases and J by 8 bases, with 9 bases of the junction left unmatched. Looked up from germline, CDR1 is SGHRS and CDR2 is YFSETQ. CDR3: CASSLGLAGVYDEQFF. The CDR3 DNA reads as TGCGCCAGCAGCCTCGGACTAGCGGGAGTTTATGATGAGCAGTTCTTC.

This clonotype was detected many times. V and J are TRBV7-2 and TRBJ2-1; D unclear. From germline, CDR1 is SGHTA and CDR2 FQGNSA. V lost 5 bases, J lost 8 bases, and 25 bases lay in between. This CDR3 region has 17 residues. The CDR3 reads CASSPGGFEVTKYEQFF. Here the CDR3 DNA reads TGTGCCAGCAGCCCTGGTGGCTTTGAGGTTACCAAGTATGAGCAGTTCTTC.

In its sample, this clonotype was seen a few times. The rearrangement links TRBV6-2 or TRBV6-3 to TRBJ2-3, with TRBD2 matching 14 bases. The CDR3 has 15 residues. CDR1 and CDR2 (germline): MNHEY, SVGEGT. The V segment lost 7 bases and the J segment 3 bases; nucleotides outside the gene matches: 3. DNA for the CDR3: TGTGCCAGCACCGGGACTAGCGGGAGAACAGATACGCAGTATTTT. Residues: CASTGTSGRTDTQYF.